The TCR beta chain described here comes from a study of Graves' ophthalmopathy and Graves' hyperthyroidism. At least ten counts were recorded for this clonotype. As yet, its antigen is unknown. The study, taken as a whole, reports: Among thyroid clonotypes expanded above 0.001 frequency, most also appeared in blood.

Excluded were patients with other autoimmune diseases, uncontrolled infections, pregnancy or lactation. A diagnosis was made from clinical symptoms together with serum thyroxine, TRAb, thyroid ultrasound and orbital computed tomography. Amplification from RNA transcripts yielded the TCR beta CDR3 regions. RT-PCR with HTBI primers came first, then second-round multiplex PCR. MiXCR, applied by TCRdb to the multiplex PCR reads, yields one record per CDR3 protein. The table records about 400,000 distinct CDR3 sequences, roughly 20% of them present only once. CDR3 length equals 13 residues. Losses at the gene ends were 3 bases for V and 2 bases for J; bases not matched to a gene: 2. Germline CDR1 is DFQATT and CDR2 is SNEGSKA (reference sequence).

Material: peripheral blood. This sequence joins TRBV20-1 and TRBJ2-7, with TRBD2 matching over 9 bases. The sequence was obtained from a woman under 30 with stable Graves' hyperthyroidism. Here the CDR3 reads CSARTSGTYEQYF. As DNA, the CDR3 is TGCAGTGCTAGGACTAGCGGCACCTACGAGCAGTACTTC.